This TCR beta chain appears in the sequencing data of a study of technical replicates of blood from a few donors. Some clones are missing from TCRdb's copy, which holds only in-frame ones; the method was immunoSEQ multiplex PCR. The sample yields tens of thousands of clones, 92% seen once. V was clipped by 6 bases and J by 4 bases; unmatched bases: 2. Germline V lookup: CDR1 MDHEN, CDR2 SYDVKM. The CDR3 is 12 amino acids. This chain joins TRBV28 and TRBJ2-7; TRBD1 matches 8 bases. Sequencing was carried out using T cells isolated from PBMCs. The TCR comes from a human donor in good health. CDR3 residues: CASRGQVYEQYF. CDR3 nucleotides: TGTGCCAGCAGGGGACAGGTTTACGAGCAGTACTTC. Full variable domain (missing parts from reference TRBV28 and TRBJ2-7): DVKVTQSSRYLVKRTGEKVFLECVQDMDHENMFWYRQDPGLGLRLIYFSYDVKMKEKGDIPEGYSVSREKKERFSLILESASTNQTSMYLCASRGQVYEQYFGPGTRLTVT.